The 3 T cell receptor beta chains below all came from one sample that was sequenced in a study of cytomegalovirus exposure and HLA in healthy donors. 13 Jbeta primers and 60 Vbeta primers were used for the PCR. The table came from immunoSEQ multiplex PCR; TCRdb's copy has only in-frame clones and leaves some out. The sample lists about 90,000 clones, approximately 69% occurring once. Sequenced input: PBMCs. Every receptor here comes from a man younger than 40 in good health and CMV-seropositive.

The chain recombines TRBV4-1 with TRBJ1-2; D is ambiguous. V shed 1 base and J shed 0 bases, with 9 bases lying between them. This CDR3 has 15 amino acids. Germline CDR1 and CDR2: MGHRA and YSYEKL. CDR3 nucleotide sequence: TGCGCCAGCAGCCAAGTGAGTAAAGCTAACTATGGCTACACCTTC. Amino acid sequence: CASSQVSKANYGYTF.

This sequence joins TRBV19 and TRBJ1-1, with 9 bases fitting TRBD1. CDR3 size: 12 residues. Trimming at V came to 4 bases and at J to 11 bases, leaving 5 bases not matched to a gene. Looked up from germline, CDR1 is LNHDA and CDR2 is SQIVND (reference sequence). The CDR3 DNA reads as TGTGCCAGTAGTACCCAACAGGGGGCGGCTTTCTTT. Protein sequence: CASSTQQGAAFF. The variable domain in full, completed from reference TRBV19 and TRBJ1-1, reads DGGITQSPKYLFRKEGQNVTLSCEQNLNHDAMYWYRQDPGQGLRLIYYSQIVNDFQKGDIAEGYSVSREKKESFPLTVTSAQKNPTAFYLCASSTQQGAAFFGQGTRLTVV.

CDR3 residues: CASTGGTSGGTDTQYF. CDR3 in DNA: TGTGCCAGCACCGGAGGGACTAGCGGGGGCACAGATACGCAGTATTTT. The chain joins TRBV21-1 to TRBJ2-3; TRBD2 is taken as the D call from the table, unchecked against the DNA. TRBV21-1 is deemed a pseudogene. The CDR3 spans 16 residues.